A single sample gave rise to the 20 T cell receptor beta chains below, sequenced in a study of blood T cells in healthy people across ages. A second 7 to 11 cycle PCR used barcoded and J-beta primers. TCRdb redid the calling of the 5' RACE reads with MiXCR, one entry per CDR3 protein. The table shows some 1.7 million distinct CDR3 sequences, with 28% occurring only once. The sample consisted of blood. The receptors were sampled from a woman aged 25 to 39 in good health.

This clonotype was observed a few times. Here the CDR3 reads CASRPTSGDQETQYF. The CDR3 DNA reads TGTGCCAGCAGACCGACTAGCGGGGACCAAGAGACCCAGTACTTC. The genes are TRBV2 and TRBJ2-5; 11 bases line up with TRBD2. Germline trimming cut 6 bases from V and 0 bases from J; bases unmatched to any gene: 3. CDR3 length: 15 amino acids. CDR1 is SNHLY and CDR2 is FYNNEI in the germline V gene.

About this clonotype: Being one base from a much bigger clone, this may be a read error. The rearrangement uses TRBV20-1 and TRBJ2-4; D remains ambiguous. Germline values: CDR1 DFQATT, CDR2 SNEGSKA (reference sequence). The CDR3 spans 13 residues. This CDR3 reads CSAYPTAQNIQYF. CDR3 nucleotides: TGCAGTGCTTATCCTACAGCCCAAAACATTCAGTACTTC.

The chain is built from TRBV20-1 and TRBJ1-5, with a tentative D call TRBD1 (6 bases). Trimming stripped 5 bases from V and 4 bases from J, with 12 bases between. The length of the CDR3 is 13 residues. Germline CDR1 reads DFQATT; CDR2 reads SNEGSKA (reference sequence). In DNA form, the CDR3 reads TGCAGTGCTGACCGGGACAATAATCAGCCCCAGCATTTT. This encodes CSADRDNNQPQHF.

This clonotype was seen a few times. The rearrangement uses TRBV12-3 or TRBV12-4 and TRBJ1-4; possible D gene TRBD1, 6 bases. CDR3 length: 14 amino acids. V was shortened by 6 bases and J by 8 bases, with 16 bases between the two germline ends. The CDR3 spells CASSRTGMREKLFF. The CDR3 nucleotides are TGTGCCAGCAGCCGTACAGGGATGAGGGAAAAACTGTTTTTT.

The CDR3 here is CSARSRTTDTQYF. CDR3 coding DNA: TGCAGTGCTAGATCCAGGACCACAGATACGCAGTATTTT. This rearrangement joins TRBV20-1 to TRBJ2-3, with D unresolved. V dropped 2 bases and J dropped 2 bases, with 8 bases sitting between them. In germline, CDR1 is DFQATT, CDR2 SNEGSKA (reference sequence). The CDR3 contains 13 residues.

This clonotype turned up a few times. V usage is TRBV6-5 and J usage is TRBJ2-3, with TRBD1 identical over 9 bases. Germline V gene data show CDR1 as MNHEY and CDR2 as SVGAGI. CDR3 length: 15 amino acids. The V and J ends lost 2 bases and 5 bases, in that order; junction bases with no gene match: 5. CDR3: CASSYRDRAIDTQYF. The CDR3 DNA reads as TGTGCCAGCAGTTACCGGGACAGGGCCATAGATACGCAGTATTTT.

This chain links TRBV12-5 with TRBJ2-3; D is perhaps TRBD1 or TRBD2 (6 bases each). From germline, CDR1 is LGHNT and CDR2 FRNRAP. The V gene lost 6 bases and the J gene lost 2 bases, with 18 bases spanning the gap. The CDR3 has 16 amino acids. CDR3 protein: CASGPGQGTFTDTQYF. The CDR3 DNA reads as TGTGCTAGTGGCCCCGGTCAGGGGACTTTCACAGATACGCAGTATTTT.

Only a few counts were recorded for this clonotype. The chain has TRBV29-1 and TRBJ1-1, with D perhaps TRBD1 (5 bases). The CDR3 sequence is 16 residues long. Germline V gene lookup returns CDR1 SQVTM and CDR2 ANQGSEA. The germline V and J ends were trimmed by 4 bases and 2 bases, with 20 bases remaining between them. Written as DNA, the CDR3 is TGCAGCGTTGGGGATTCAGGGTTGGCCTCTAACACTGAAGCTTTCTTT. This gives the protein CSVGDSGLASNTEAFF.

There are a few counts of this clonotype. V and J are TRBV20-1 and TRBJ2-7; 7 nucleotides line up with TRBD1. There are 11 residues in the CDR3. V shed 3 bases, J shed 11 bases, and the junction held 7 bases outside the gene matches. Germline CDR1 is DFQATT and CDR2 is SNEGSKA (reference sequence). The CDR3 sequence is CSASVEGAEYF. The DNA of the CDR3 is TGCAGTGCTAGCGTAGAGGGGGCGGAGTACTTC.

This clonotype was seen more than once but under ten times. The chain recombines TRBV6-1 with TRBJ1-6; D call uncertain. Per the germline V gene, CDR1 is MNHNS and CDR2 is SASEGT. The ends were cut back, 1 base at V and 9 bases at J, with 7 bases in the middle. The CDR3 consists of 13 residues. In nucleotides, the CDR3 is TGTGCCAGCAGTGAAGAATGGCTTTCACCCCTCCACTTT. Amino acid sequence: CASSEEWLSPLHF.

This clonotype appeared many times. The chain combines TRBV7-9 with TRBJ2-7; D is ambiguous. The CDR3 loop spans 15 amino acids. CDR1 SEHNR and CDR2 FQNEAQ come from the germline V gene (reference sequence). The V gene lost 6 bases and the J gene lost 6 bases, with 21 bases spanning the gap. The CDR3 DNA reads TGTGCCAGCAGTTCCCACAGCGTTACCGGCGGCGAGCAGTACTTC. Translation gives CASSSHSVTGGEQYF.

On this clonotype itself: The junction shows a germline mismatch at one end, possibly a read error. The chain has TRBV20-1 and TRBJ1-6, with TRBD1 matching over 7 bases. The CDR3 runs 17 residues. From germline, CDR1 is DFQATT and CDR2 SNEGSKA (reference sequence). CDR3 coding DNA: TGCAGTGCTAGAGATCATCGCGGGACAGAAAATAATCCACCCCTCCACTTT. As protein: CSARDHRGTENNPPLHF.

This clonotype has at least ten counts. The chain combines TRBV12-3 or TRBV12-4 with TRBJ2-7, with D possibly matching TRBD1 (6 bases). V lost 1 base to trimming and J lost 7 bases, with 11 bases between them. The CDR3 consists of 13 residues. This CDR3 is CASSLEPTGEQYF. As DNA, the CDR3 is TGTGCCAGCAGTTTAGAACCAACAGGGGAGCAGTACTTC.

This chain links TRBV5-2 with TRBJ1-4. TRBV5-2 is given as a pseudogene. This CDR3 region has 13 residues. In DNA, the CDR3 is TGTGCCAGCAATAGAGGGTTGGGGGAAAAACTGTTTTTT. Translating it yields CASNRGLGEKLFF.

The chain has TRBV7-2 and TRBJ2-3, with D possibly TRBD2 on 6 matching bases. V lost 4 bases and J lost 0, with 14 bases in between. The germline CDR1 and CDR2 sequences are SGHTA and FQGNSA. This CDR3 is built from 16 residues. The chain's CDR3 is CASSSQPGLSTDTQYF. The DNA of the CDR3 is TGTGCCAGCAGCTCCCAACCGGGACTTAGCACAGATACGCAGTATTTT.

This chain joins TRBV7-9 and TRBJ1-2; TRBD1 matches 10 bases. This CDR3 comprises 16 residues. Per the germline V gene, CDR1 is SEHNR and CDR2 is FQNEAQ (reference sequence). The ends lost 5 bases at V and 8 bases at J; junction bases unmatched: 14. The chain's CDR3 is CASSPRDRGPMEGYTF. CDR3 bases: TGTGCCAGCAGCCCCCGGGACAGGGGCCCGATGGAGGGCTACACCTTC.

The V call is TRBV7-2, the J call TRBJ1-5; D uncertain. In germline, CDR1 is SGHTA, CDR2 FQGNSA. The CDR3 has 15 amino acids. Deletions cut 1 base from V and 10 bases from J, with 17 bases between. The CDR3 bases are TGTGCCAGCAGCTTAGTGTGGAACGATCAGCGCCCCCAGCATTTT. Residues: CASSLVWNDQRPQHF.

In this sample, this clonotype turned up a few times. The chain links TRBV6-2 or TRBV6-3 to TRBJ2-3; 8 bases match TRBD2. Per the germline V gene, CDR1 is MNHEY and CDR2 is SVGEGT. The CDR3 sequence is 16 residues long. Trimming at V came to 3 bases and at J to 3 bases, leaving 8 bases not matched to a gene. CDR3 nucleotide sequence: TGTGCCAGCAGTTATCCCAGCGGGAGTTGGACAGATACGCAGTATTTT. It yields the protein CASSYPSGSWTDTQYF.

The rearrangement links TRBV20-1 to TRBJ2-7, with TRBD1 identical over 7 bases. This CDR3 spans 14 amino acids. V lost 0 bases, J lost 2 bases, and 4 bases stayed unmatched. CDR1 and CDR2 (germline): DFQATT, SNEGSKA (reference sequence). The CDR3 is CSAREGTDTYEQYF. The CDR3 nucleotides are TGCAGTGCTAGAGAAGGGACAGATACCTACGAGCAGTACTTC.

This clonotype was seen more than once but under ten times. The rearrangement joins TRBV3-1 to TRBJ1-5, with a weak D call TRBD1 (5 bases). The CDR3 has 15 residues. Trimming took 0 bases from V and 6 from J, leaving 12 bases between them. CDR1 is LGHDT and CDR2 is YNNKEL in the germline V gene (reference sequence). CDR3 residues: CASSQDWGGGQPQHF. DNA for the CDR3: TGTGCCAGCAGCCAAGATTGGGGGGGTGGTCAGCCCCAGCATTTT.